This T cell receptor beta chain was sequenced in a study of response to subunit inactivated influenza vaccine. TCRdb re-analysed the RT-PCR reads in MiXCR, keeping a single row per CDR3 protein. Altogether approximately 700,000 distinct CDR3 sequences are present, approximately 15% being singletons, with the ten largest covering 5.5% to 7%. This clonotype was seen a handful of times. Its antigen is not identified. Germline lookup yields CDR1 LGHDT and CDR2 YNNKEL (reference sequence). V dropped 4 bases and J dropped 5 bases, with 15 bases sitting between them. The CDR3 runs to 15 residues. Regarding the study as a whole: Authors proposed each seasonal influenza vaccination draws in few new T cells.

This receptor was identified in a man aged 50 or older who received an inactivated influenza vaccine. The input for sequencing was PBMCs from blood, taken 14 to 15 days before vaccination. The chain carries TRBV3-1 and TRBJ2-1; maybe TRBD2 (6 bases). CDR3 amino acids: CASSPLAISHNEQFF. The DNA of the CDR3 is TGTGCCAGCAGCCCCCTAGCGATTTCCCACAATGAGCAGTTCTTC.